The following is a T cell receptor (beta chain) sequence with its context. Its antigen remains unidentified. The CDR3 extends 3 residues past the end of the read, so its final part is completed from the germline J gene. All participants had a single incident cervical HPV16 infection, and prevalent HPV16 infections were excluded. Cervical HPV DNA detected by MY09/MY11 PCR, typed by dot-blot. The source of the sample is a study of T cells in women clearing cervical HPV infection. Study-wide context: Only a few women had HLA typing results available.

Measured with immunoSEQ multiplex PCR; TCRdb has only the in-frame clones, and not every one. The table for this sample gives tens of thousands of clones. Whole-study findings and limits: Repertoire richness, not evenness, was significantly elevated in CIN3+ cases versus controls.

Looked up from germline, CDR1 is MNHNS and CDR2 is SASEGT. This CDR3 contains 15 residues. This TCR derives from a woman aged 18-70 years with a cervical HPV16 infection that either progressed to CIN3+ or cleared (not recorded which). This rearrangement joins TRBV6-1 to TRBJ2-3; tentative D call: TRBD2 (6 bases). The sample was blood buffy coat. The CDR3 DNA, read in part, is TGTGCCAGCAGTGAAACCGGCGGGATCCCGGGGACG. The encoded protein is CASSETGGIPGT. The whole CDR3 sequence reads CASSETGGIPGTQYF.